This TCR beta chain was captured by sequencing in a study of blood T cell repertoires in COVID-19. As for the study in general: Sources were T cells, B-cell-depleted T cells, or PBMCs; the material itself was cDNA or gDNA.

Per the original data handling: The assay estimated nucleated cells by amplifying reference gene primers. TCRdb's copy holds only in-frame clones and misses some; the assay was immunoSEQ multiplex PCR. The DNA gave D and trimming, while V, J and clone size come from that table. Of about 170,000 clones in the sample, more than 65% were seen once. The source of this sequence is an elderly woman with active or convalescent COVID-19. Sequenced: peripheral blood.

The CDR3 spells CASSLGLAGVHKTDTQYF. CDR3 bases: TGTGCCAGCAGCTTAGGACTAGCGGGAGTACACAAGACAGATACGCAGTATTTT. The chain has TRBV11-3 and TRBJ2-3; the match to TRBD2 covers 12 bases. Germline CDR1 SGHNT, CDR2 YENEEA. The CDR3 consists of 18 residues. V shed 1 base, J shed 3 bases, and the junction held 8 bases outside the gene matches.